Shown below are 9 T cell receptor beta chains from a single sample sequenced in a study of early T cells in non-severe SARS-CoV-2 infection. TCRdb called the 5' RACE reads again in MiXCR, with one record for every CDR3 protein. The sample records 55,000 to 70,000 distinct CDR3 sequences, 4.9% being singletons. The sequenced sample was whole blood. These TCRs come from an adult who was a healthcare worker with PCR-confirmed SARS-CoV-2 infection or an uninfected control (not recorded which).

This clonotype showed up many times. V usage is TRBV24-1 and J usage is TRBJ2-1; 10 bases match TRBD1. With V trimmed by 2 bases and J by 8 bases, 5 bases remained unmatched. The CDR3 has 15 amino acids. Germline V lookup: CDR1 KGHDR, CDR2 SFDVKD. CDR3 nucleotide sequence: TGTGCCACCAGTGATTCCCGACAGGGGGCCGATGAGCAGTTCTTC. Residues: CATSDSRQGADEQFF.

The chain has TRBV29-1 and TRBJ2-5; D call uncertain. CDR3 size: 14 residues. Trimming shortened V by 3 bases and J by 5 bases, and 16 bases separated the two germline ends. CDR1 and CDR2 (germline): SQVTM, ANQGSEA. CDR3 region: CSVDAQNLGETQYF. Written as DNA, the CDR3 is TGCAGCGTTGACGCACAGAACCTCGGGGAGACCCAGTACTTC.

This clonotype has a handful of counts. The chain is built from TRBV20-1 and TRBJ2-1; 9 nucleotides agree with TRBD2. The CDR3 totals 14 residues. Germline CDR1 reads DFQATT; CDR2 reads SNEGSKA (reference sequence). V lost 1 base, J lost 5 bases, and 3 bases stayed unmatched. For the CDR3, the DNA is TGCAGTGCTAGAGCTAGCGGGGTTAACAATGAGCAGTTCTTC. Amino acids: CSARASGVNNEQFF.

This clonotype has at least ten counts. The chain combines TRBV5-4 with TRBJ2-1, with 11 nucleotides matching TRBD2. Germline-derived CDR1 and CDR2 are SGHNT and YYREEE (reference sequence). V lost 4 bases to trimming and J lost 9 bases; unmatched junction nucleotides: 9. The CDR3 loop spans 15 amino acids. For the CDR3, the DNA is TGTGCCAGCAGCCAAACTAGCGGGAGTCGTGGTGAGCAGTTCTTC. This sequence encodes CASSQTSGSRGEQFF. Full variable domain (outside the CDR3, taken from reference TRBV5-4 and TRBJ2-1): ETGVTQSPTHLIKTRGQQVTLRCSSQSGHNTVSWYQQALGQGPQFIFQYYREEENGRGNFPPRFSGLQFPNYSSELNVNALELDDSALYLCASSQTSGSRGEQFFGPGTRLTVL.

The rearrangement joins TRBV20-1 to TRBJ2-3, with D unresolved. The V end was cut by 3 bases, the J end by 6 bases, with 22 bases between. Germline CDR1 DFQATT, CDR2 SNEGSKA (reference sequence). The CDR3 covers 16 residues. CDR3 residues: CSASGPVGIVRDTQYF. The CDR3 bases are TGCAGTGCTAGCGGGCCCGTTGGAATAGTTCGGGATACGCAGTATTTT.

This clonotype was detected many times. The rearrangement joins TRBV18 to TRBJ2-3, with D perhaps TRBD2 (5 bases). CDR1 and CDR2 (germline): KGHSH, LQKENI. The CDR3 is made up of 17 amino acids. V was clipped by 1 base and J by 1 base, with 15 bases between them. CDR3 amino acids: CASSPQTGPRGTDTQYF. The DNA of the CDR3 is TGTGCCAGCTCACCACAAACGGGCCCGCGGGGCACAGATACGCAGTATTTT.

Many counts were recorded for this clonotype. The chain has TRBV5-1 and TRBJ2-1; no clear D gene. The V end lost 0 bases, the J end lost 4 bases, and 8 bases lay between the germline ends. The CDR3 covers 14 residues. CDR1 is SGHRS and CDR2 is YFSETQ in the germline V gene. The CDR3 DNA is TGCGCCAGCAGCTTGGACGCAGCATACAATGAGCAGTTCTTC. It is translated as CASSLDAAYNEQFF.

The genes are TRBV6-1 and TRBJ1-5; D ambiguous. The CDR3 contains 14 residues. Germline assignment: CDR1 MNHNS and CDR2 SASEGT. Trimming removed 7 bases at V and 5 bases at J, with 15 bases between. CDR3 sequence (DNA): TGTGCCAGCAAAGGTTACAATGACGATCAGCCCCAGCATTTT. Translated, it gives CASKGYNDDQPQHF.

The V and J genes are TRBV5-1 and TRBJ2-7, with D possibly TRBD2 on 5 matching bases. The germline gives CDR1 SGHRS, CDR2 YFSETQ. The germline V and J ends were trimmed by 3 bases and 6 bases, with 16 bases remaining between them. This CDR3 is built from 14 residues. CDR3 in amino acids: CASSSSGTRAEQYF. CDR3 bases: TGCGCCAGCAGCTCGTCGGGAACCAGAGCCGAGCAGTACTTC.